Below are 26 T cell receptor beta chains sequenced from a single sample in a study of post-analysis software for immune sequencing data. These receptors' targets are unknown. Whole-study results and caveats: When patients were compared with controls, 4 or 5 TRBV segments were more frequent, TRBV5-6, TRBV5-1 and TRBV20-1 among them.

Unique molecular identifiers were carried by the TCR beta cDNA libraries. TCRdb reprocessed the PCR reads with MiXCR, giving one entry per CDR3 protein. The data hold approximately 350,000 distinct CDR3 sequences, with around a third observed a single time. Sequencing used blood. The receptors come from a girl between 10 and 17 years old with multiple sclerosis.

The J gene is TRBJ2-7, the V gene TRBV7-2, with 8 bases fitting TRBD1. The CDR3 has 14 amino acids. J was trimmed by 6 bases and V by 1 base; bases with no gene match: 5. The germline CDR1 and CDR2 sequences are SGHTA and FQGNSA. In DNA, the CDR3 is TGTGCCAGCAGCTTAGGCGGGACAGGCAGCGAGCAGTACTTC. It encodes CASSLGGTGSEQYF.

The V call is TRBV29-1, the J call TRBJ2-1, with D possibly TRBD1 on 6 matching bases. V gave up 3 bases and J gave up 2 bases, with 8 bases separating them. Germline CDR1 reads SQVTM; CDR2 reads ANQGSEA. The CDR3 has 13 residues. Here the CDR3 DNA reads TGCAGCGTTGACGGACAGCCCTACAATGAGCAGTTCTTC. The encoded protein is CSVDGQPYNEQFF.

The CDR3 reads CASSQDMTGFTDTQYF. The CDR3 bases are TGCGCCAGCAGCCAAGATATGACAGGCTTCACAGATACGCAGTATTTT. The J gene is TRBJ2-3, the V gene TRBV4-3, with TRBD1 as a possible D gene (6 bases). The germline V and J ends were trimmed by 0 bases and 2 bases, with 12 bases remaining between them. The CDR3 has 16 residues. CDR1 and CDR2 (germline): LGHNA, YSLEER.

This chain links TRBV5-1 with TRBJ2-5; D not certain. The J call may be mistaken, given a closer DNA end match to TRBJ2-7. Germline loops: CDR1 SGHRS, CDR2 YFSETQ. CDR3 length: 12 residues. The CDR3 nucleotides read TGCGCCAGCAGCTTGATCCTCGACGAGCAGTACTTC. Translated, it gives CASSLILDEQYF.

The chain uses TRBV5-8 and TRBJ2-3; TRBD1 might be the D (5 bases). Trimming removed 0 bases at V and 4 bases at J, with 12 bases between. This CDR3 has 15 residues. The germline V gene encodes CDR1 SGHTS and CDR2 YDEGEE. The CDR3 DNA follows: TGTGCCAGCAGCTTGGCCCTGGGGCGGCCAGATACGCAGTATTTT. This codes for CASSLALGRPDTQYF.

The genes are TRBV29-1 and TRBJ2-3; TRBD1 matches 9 bases. V dropped 0 bases and J dropped 6; count of bases not matched to a gene: 10. The CDR3 has 16 residues. CDR1 and CDR2 from the germline V gene are SQVTM and ANQGSEA. The CDR3 region is CSVEDPGQGEFDTQYF. The DNA of the CDR3 is TGCAGCGTTGAAGACCCGGGACAGGGAGAGTTCGATACGCAGTATTTT.

In this sample, this clonotype turned up once. This chain links TRBV13 with TRBJ2-5, with 8 positions matching TRBD2. Germline CDR1 is PRHDT and CDR2 is FYEKMQ (reference sequence). The V segment lost 3 bases and the J segment 5 bases; nucleotides outside the gene matches: 5. The CDR3 loop spans 14 amino acids. Here the CDR3 DNA reads TGTGCCAGCAGCTTTAGCGGGATGTCGGAGACCCAGTACTTC. It codes for CASSFSGMSETQYF. The full variable domain, its missing parts supplied by reference TRBV13 and TRBJ2-5, is AAGVIQSPRHLIKEKRETATLKCYPIPRHDTVYWYQQGPGQDPQFLISFYEKMQSDKGSIPDRFSAQQFSDYHSELNMSSLELGDSALYFCASSFSGMSETQYFGPGTRLLVL.

A remark on this clonotype: One end of the junction varies from germline; a read error may be responsible. The CDR3 nucleotides read TGCGCCAGCAGCTTGGGGAACTATGGCCACACCTTC. Translation: CASSLGNYGHTF. The chain recombines TRBV5-1 with TRBJ1-2; D gene uncertain. This CDR3 comprises 12 residues. Germline V CDR1 and CDR2: SGHRS, YFSETQ.

The V call is TRBV29-1, the J call TRBJ2-7; 7 positions match TRBD1. J gave up 6 bases and V 3 bases, and 2 bases lay outside the gene matches. CDR3 size: 11 residues. Per the germline V gene, CDR1 is SQVTM and CDR2 is ANQGSEA. The CDR3 loop reads CSVDGQVEQYF. CDR3 DNA sequence: TGCAGCGTTGACGGACAGGTCGAGCAGTACTTC.

With regard to this clonotype: A read error may account for a junction end that differs from germline. The chain is built from TRBV20-1 and TRBJ1-5; 8 nucleotides align to TRBD1. Germline assignment: CDR1 DFQATT and CDR2 SNEGSKA (reference sequence). The CDR3 has 14 residues. CDR3 sequence reads: CSALPGQAEQAQPF. The CDR3, as DNA: TGCAGTGCTCTACCGGGACAGGCCGAGCAGGCCCAGCCTTTT.

The chain combines TRBV7-2 with TRBJ2-7; D possibly matches TRBD1 or TRBD2 (5 bases each). Trimming cost V 1 base and J 4 bases, with 14 bases left between them. The germline V gene has CDR1 SGHTA and CDR2 FQGNSA. The length of the CDR3 is 15 residues. CDR3 sequence: CASSLGGLVGYEQYF. Here the CDR3 DNA reads TGTGCCAGCAGCTTAGGGGGGTTGGTGGGGTACGAGCAGTACTTC.

The chain uses TRBV7-3 and TRBJ2-7; D might be TRBD1 (6 bases). The V end was cut by 7 bases, the J end by 4 bases, with 14 bases between. Germline CDR1 reads SGHTA; CDR2 reads FQGTGA. This CDR3 contains 13 residues. The chain's CDR3 is CASMSLTGYEQYF. CDR3 bases: TGTGCCAGCATGAGCCTTACAGGGTACGAGCAGTACTTC.

The chain has TRBV7-2 and TRBJ1-5, with a tentative D call TRBD1 (6 bases). Between the trimmed V and J ends, which lost 2 bases and 5 bases, there was a span of 13 bases. The V gene's germline CDR1 is SGHTA and CDR2 FQGNSA. There are 15 residues in the CDR3. CDR3 loop: CASSLTQGMDQPQHF. DNA of the CDR3: TGTGCCAGCAGCTTAACACAGGGAATGGATCAGCCCCAGCATTTT.

This clonotype was picked up a small number of times. The chain is built from TRBV28 and TRBJ2-5; possibly TRBD1 for D (6 bases). The CDR3 covers 13 residues. V dropped 6 bases and J dropped 2 bases, with 10 bases sitting between them. The germline gives CDR1 MDHEN, CDR2 SYDVKM. CDR3 in amino acids: CASSGQLQETQYF. CDR3 nucleotide sequence: TGTGCCAGCAGCGGACAGTTGCAAGAGACCCAGTACTTC.

For this clonotype: Germline and junction disagree at one end, which may indicate a read error. This chain uses TRBV5-1 with TRBJ2-2; 7 bases are a match to TRBD2. CDR1 and CDR2 from the germline V gene are SGHRS and YFSETQ. This CDR3 has 14 amino acids. As DNA, the CDR3 is TGCGCCAGCATGGCAGCGGGGTTCACCGGGGAGCGGTTTTTT. Protein: CASMAAGFTGERFF.

This clonotype was detected only a few times. This chain uses TRBV12-3 or TRBV12-4 with TRBJ1-3, with unresolved D. Trimming took 7 bases from V and 1 from J, leaving 11 bases between them. The CDR3 has 14 amino acids. CDR3: CASTRPGSGNTIYF. The CDR3 DNA follows: TGTGCCAGCACCCGACCCGGGTCTGGAAACACCATATATTTT.

About this clonotype itself: One end of the junction fails to match germline, which may point to a read error. This sequence joins TRBV6-1 and TRBJ2-1, with D tentatively TRBD2 (5 bases). The CDR3 has 15 residues. CDR1 and CDR2 from the germline V gene are MNHNS and SASEGT. Written as DNA, the CDR3 is TGTGCCGGCAGTGAAGCGGTTAGCGATTGGGGTGAGCAGTTCTTC. Translation: CAGSEAVSDWGEQFF.

This clonotype was detected ten times or more. The chain uses TRBV5-1 and TRBJ2-5, with 8 bases identical to TRBD1. The J call is uncertain, as TRBJ2-7 better fits the DNA end. CDR1 is SGHRS and CDR2 is YFSETQ in the germline V gene. This CDR3 region has 14 residues. The CDR3 DNA is TGCGCCAGCGGAGAGACAGGGGTGAAAGGCGAGCAGTACTTC. Amino acid sequence: CASGETGVKGEQYF.

V gene TRBV3-1 combines with J gene TRBJ2-1; D might be TRBD2 (7 bases). Trimming removed 4 bases at V and 9 bases at J, with 16 bases between. This CDR3 is built from 14 residues. CDR1 is LGHDT, CDR2 YNNKEL, per germline (reference sequence). DNA of the CDR3: TGTGCCAGCAGCCCCTGGGCGGGGGCTATTGAGCAGTTCTTC. Translated, it gives CASSPWAGAIEQFF.

This clonotype was recorded a few times. The chain is built from TRBV3-1 and TRBJ2-7; 8 bases map to TRBD1. The V segment lost 6 bases and the J segment 5 bases; nucleotides outside the gene matches: 12. This CDR3 is built from 15 residues. The germline gives CDR1 LGHDT, CDR2 YNNKEL (reference sequence). This CDR3 is CASRPSGGGGNEQYF. The CDR3 region has the DNA TGTGCCAGCAGACCTTCAGGGGGCGGTGGAAACGAGCAGTACTTC.

J is TRBJ1-1 and V is TRBV7-2; D is unclear. This CDR3 is built from 16 residues. Trimming took 7 bases from V and 1 from J, leaving 19 bases between them. In germline, CDR1 is SGHTA, CDR2 FQGNSA. The CDR3 reads CASTSFLGTRNTEAFF. The CDR3 coding sequence is TGTGCCAGCACCTCTTTCCTAGGTACCCGGAACACTGAAGCTTTCTTT.

This clonotype was found a few times. This chain links TRBV12-3 or TRBV12-4 with TRBJ2-3; TRBD2 is a possible D gene (7 bases). The CDR3 length is 18 residues. The germline V and J ends were trimmed by 1 base and 0 bases, with 17 bases remaining between them. The CDR3 loop is CASSLGLVGGHSTDTQYF. The CDR3 nucleotides are TGTGCCAGCAGTTTAGGTCTTGTCGGGGGGCATAGCACAGATACGCAGTATTTT.

A word on this clonotype: This may stem from a read error, because a much larger clone lies one nucleotide away. The chain carries TRBV6-5 and TRBJ2-1; possible D gene TRBD2, 5 bases. The V gene lost 8 bases and the J gene lost 7 bases, with 12 bases spanning the gap. This CDR3 comprises 12 residues. Germline V CDR1 and CDR2: MNHEY, SVGAGI. The CDR3 DNA sequence: TGTGCCAGCCGGGGAAGTAGGAATGAGCAGTTCTTC. It encodes CASRGSRNEQFF.

V is TRBV5-1 and J is TRBJ2-3; D could derive from TRBD1 or TRBD2 (5 bases each). The length of the CDR3 is 15 residues. Germline V lookup: CDR1 SGHRS, CDR2 YFSETQ. Trimming took 7 bases from V and 2 from J, leaving 17 bases between them. The CDR3 sequence: CASRDPRGPTDTQYF. For the CDR3, the DNA is TGCGCCAGCCGCGATCCGAGGGGACCCACAGATACGCAGTATTTT. The full variable domain, rest sourced from reference TRBV5-1 and TRBJ2-3, is KAGVTQTPRYLIKTRGQQVTLSCSPISGHRSVSWYQQTPGQGLQFLFEYFSETQRNKGNFPGRFSGRQFSNSRSEMNVSTLELGDSALYLCASRDPRGPTDTQYFGPGTRLTVL.

This chain connects TRBV6-2 or TRBV6-3 to TRBJ2-2; D may be TRBD2 (5 bases). The germline CDR1 and CDR2 sequences are MNHEY and SVGEGT. Trimming shortened V by 5 bases and J by 7 bases, and 8 bases separated the two germline ends. The CDR3 contains 12 residues. The CDR3 loop is CASSVGDGELFF. CDR3 nucleotide sequence: TGTGCCAGCAGTGTCGGGGACGGGGAGCTGTTTTTT.

This chain joins TRBV9 and TRBJ2-5, with TRBD2 matching over 14 bases. CDR3 length equals 18 residues. Looked up from germline, CDR1 is SGDLS and CDR2 is YYNGEE. V trimming: 4 bases; J trimming: 0 bases; junction bases outside the gene matches: 8. DNA of the CDR3: TGTGCCAGCAGCCCGGGGACTAGCGGGGGCTCGTACCAAGAGACCCAGTACTTC. It yields the protein CASSPGTSGGSYQETQYF. Supplemented by reference TRBV9 and TRBJ2-5, the full variable domain reads DSGVTQTPKHLITATGQRVTLRCSPRSGDLSVYWYQQSLDQGLQFLIQYYNGEERAKGNILERFSAQQFPDLHSELNLSSLELGDSALYFCASSPGTSGGSYQETQYFGPGTRLLVL.